This passage covers 29 T cell receptor beta chains from one sample sequenced in a study of blood T cell repertoires in COVID-19. Only in-frame clones appear in the TCRdb table, and some are missing; sequencing was by immunoSEQ multiplex PCR. Counted here are fewer than 200,000 clones, roughly 83% occurring once; the ten biggest clones make up 4.4%. The material sequenced was PBMCs or T cells enriched from blood (not recorded which). All receptors derive from a woman in her forties or fifties who had recovered from COVID-19.

The chain recombines TRBV29-1 with TRBJ1-1, with D uncertain. Trimming removed 5 bases from V and 3 bases from J, with 10 bases in between. CDR1 SQVTM and CDR2 ANQGSEA come from the germline V gene. The CDR3 consists of 12 residues. As DNA, the CDR3 is TGCAGCGTTTTCGGTCTGGACACTGAAGCTTTCTTT. It codes for CSVFGLDTEAFF. The complete variable domain, with remaining parts taken from reference TRBV29-1 and TRBJ1-1, reads SAVISQKPSRDICQRGTSLTIQCQVDSQVTMMFWYRQQPGQSLTLIATANQGSEATYESGFVIDKFPISRPNLTFSTLTVSNMSPEDSSIYLCSVFGLDTEAFFGQGTRLTVV.

The rearrangement links TRBV7-2 to TRBJ2-4; no clear D gene. The CDR3 covers 17 residues. Trimming took off 2 bases at V and 0 bases at J, with 14 bases between the two ends. Germline V gene data show CDR1 as SGHTA and CDR2 as FQGNSA. In DNA, the CDR3 is TGTGCCAGCAGCTTACCCCGCCTCGAACTAGCCAAAAACATTCAGTACTTC. Its protein is CASSLPRLELAKNIQYF.

The chain uses TRBV15 and TRBJ2-5; D is unclear. CDR1 and CDR2 (germline): LNHNV, YYDKDF (reference sequence). Trimming stripped 3 bases from V and 4 bases from J, with 15 bases between. The CDR3 extends over 15 amino acids. The CDR3 here is CATSSRHLDLETQYF. The CDR3 DNA is TGTGCCACCAGCAGCCGACACTTGGATTTAGAGACCCAGTACTTC.

The CDR3 here is CASSLRQGYTEAFF. CDR3 sequence (DNA): TGTGCCAGCAGCTTGAGGCAGGGGTACACTGAAGCTTTCTTT. The gene calls are TRBV5-6 and TRBJ1-1, with D possibly TRBD1 on 6 matching bases. The CDR3 extends over 14 amino acids. From germline, CDR1 is SGHDT and CDR2 YYEEEE. With 1 base removed from V and 3 bases from J, the gap between germline ends came to 10 bases.

V gene TRBV7-2 combines with J gene TRBJ1-1; D perhaps matches TRBD1 (5 bases). Germline loops: CDR1 SGHTA, CDR2 FQGNSA. CDR3 length equals 15 residues. The ends were cut back, 5 bases at V and 6 bases at J, with 19 bases in the middle. The CDR3 sequence: CASSLRAGGRAEAFF. The CDR3 nucleotides are TGTGCCAGCAGCCTAAGGGCTGGGGGGAGGGCTGAAGCTTTCTTT.

The J gene is TRBJ2-7, the V gene TRBV6-5; D is perhaps TRBD1 (6 bases). V lost 6 bases and J 3 bases, leaving 12 bases between the germline ends. Germline CDR1 reads MNHEY; CDR2 reads SVGAGI. The CDR3 is 13 amino acids. For the CDR3, the DNA is TGTGCCAGCAGACCTCCAGGGGACTACGAGCAGTACGTC. It specifies CASRPPGDYEQYV.

This clone was seen just once. The rearrangement uses TRBV28 and TRBJ1-2, with TRBD1 as a possible D gene (6 bases). The V end was cut by 5 bases, the J end by 7 bases, with 11 bases between. Germline V lookup: CDR1 MDHEN, CDR2 SYDVKM. This CDR3 contains 12 residues. CDR3 amino acids: CASSTGSGGYTF. CDR3 sequence (DNA): TGTGCCAGCAGTACAGGGAGCGGTGGCTACACCTTC.

The chain has TRBV5-5 and TRBJ1-1, with 7 bases lining up with TRBD1. The CDR3 is made up of 14 amino acids. Per the germline V gene, CDR1 is SGHKS and CDR2 is YYEKEE (reference sequence). V trimming: 4 bases; J trimming: 6 bases; junction bases outside the gene matches: 9. The CDR3: CASSRPQGTPEAFF. The CDR3 DNA follows: TGTGCCAGCAGCAGGCCACAGGGGACCCCTGAAGCTTTCTTT. The full variable domain, with the rest looked up from reference TRBV5-5 and TRBJ1-1, is DAGVTQSPTHLIKTRGQQVTLRCSPISGHKSVSWYQQVLGQGPQFIFQYYEKEERGRGNFPDRFSARQFPNYSSELNVNALLLGDSALYLCASSRPQGTPEAFFGQGTRLTVV.

The count of this clone is one. The V call is TRBV5-1, the J call TRBJ2-5, with D possibly TRBD2 on 6 matching bases. Per the germline V gene, CDR1 is SGHRS and CDR2 is YFSETQ. CDR3 length: 14 amino acids. Trimming shortened V by 2 bases and J by 5 bases, and 13 bases separated the two germline ends. CDR3 sequence reads: CASSFGRDRETQYF. In nucleotides, the CDR3 is TGCGCCAGCAGCTTTGGGCGGGACCGGGAGACCCAGTACTTC.

The chain couples TRBV5-1 to TRBJ2-1, with D possibly TRBD2 on 5 matching bases. V shed 3 bases and J shed 0 bases, with 13 bases lying between them. Per germline, CDR1 SGHRS and CDR2 YFSETQ. The CDR3 runs to 16 residues. This CDR3 reads CASSSLASGSYNEQFF. The CDR3 DNA sequence: TGCGCCAGCAGCTCTTTGGCGAGCGGCTCCTACAATGAGCAGTTCTTC. The whole variable domain, filled in from reference TRBV5-1 and TRBJ2-1, reads KAGVTQTPRYLIKTRGQQVTLSCSPISGHRSVSWYQQTPGQGLQFLFEYFSETQRNKGNFPGRFSGRQFSNSRSEMNVSTLELGDSALYLCASSSLASGSYNEQFFGPGTRLTVL.

The J gene is TRBJ2-2, the V gene TRBV6-5; D is possibly TRBD1 (5 bases). Trimming removed 10 bases from V and 0 bases from J, with 15 bases in between. Per the germline V gene, CDR1 is MNHEY and CDR2 is SVGAGI. The CDR3 extends over 15 amino acids. CDR3 in DNA: TGTGCCACCGCAGTCCGGACAACGAACACCGGGGAGCTGTTTTTT. Residues: CATAVRTTNTGELFF.

The chain couples TRBV9 to TRBJ2-3; 12 bases align to TRBD2. Germline loops: CDR1 SGDLS, CDR2 YYNGEE. The CDR3 contains 17 residues. V was pared by 3 bases and J by 0 bases, with 5 bases of the junction left unmatched. Here the CDR3 DNA reads TGTGCCAGCAGCGCGAGACTAGCGGGGGCTAGCACAGATACGCAGTATTTT. Translated, it gives CASSARLAGASTDTQYF.

The chain couples TRBV29-1 to TRBJ2-7; 9 nucleotides agree with TRBD2. This CDR3 comprises 11 residues. From germline, CDR1 is SQVTM and CDR2 ANQGSEA. J lost 6 bases, V lost 5 bases, and 2 bases had no gene match. This CDR3 is CSVKAGGEQYV. For the CDR3, the DNA is TGCAGCGTTAAAGCGGGAGGCGAGCAGTACGTC.

The CDR3 DNA follows: TGCGCCAGCAGTAAATCCCTTTTGTTAGCGGGGTCCGGCTCGAACACCGGGGAGCTGTTTTTT. This gives the protein CASSKSLLLAGSGSNTGELFF. The chain combines TRBV10-2 with TRBJ2-2; 8 bases match TRBD2. Germline CDR1 reads WSHSY; CDR2 reads SAAADI. This CDR3 region has 21 residues. With 5 bases clipped from V and 0 bases from J, the junction kept 20 bases outside the gene matches.

This chain uses TRBV6-5 with TRBJ1-2; tentatively, D is TRBD1 (5 bases). Germline V gives CDR1 MNHEY, CDR2 SVGAGI. V was clipped by 5 bases and J by 4 bases, with 11 bases between them. This CDR3 is 13 amino acids long. The CDR3 sequence is CASSHDSPYGYTF. As DNA, the CDR3 is TGTGCCAGCAGTCATGACAGTCCCTATGGCTACACCTTC.

This chain links TRBV21-1 with TRBJ2-7; the DNA was not used to check the table's D call, TRBD2. TRBV21-1 constitutes a pseudogene. The CDR3 totals 14 residues. The CDR3 region has the DNA TGTGCCAGCAGCGTGAGGGAGGGTAACTACGAGCAGTACGTC. Amino acids: CASSVREGNYEQYV.

The chain combines TRBV21-1 with TRBJ1-3; no DNA check was done on the table's D call, TRBD1. TRBV21-1 is a known pseudogene. The CDR3 is made up of 16 amino acids. Here the CDR3 DNA reads TGTGCCAGCAGCCTCAAGGACAGGGAGATTGGAAACACCATATATTTT. It translates to CASSLKDREIGNTIYF.

This clone was counted a few times. This chain joins TRBV5-5 and TRBJ1-1; no definite D call. The length of the CDR3 is 14 residues. Per the germline V gene, CDR1 is SGHKS and CDR2 is YYEKEE (reference sequence). V gave up 2 bases and J gave up 3 bases, with 11 bases separating them. CDR3 bases: TGTGCCAGCAGCTTCGGGTTAAGAGACACTGAAGCTTTCTTT. Its protein product is CASSFGLRDTEAFF.

CDR3 nucleotides: TGTGCCAGCAGTCCCGGACAGCTATATAATTCACCCCTCCACTTT. Translating gives CASSPGQLYNSPLHF. The chain employs TRBV6-5 and TRBJ1-6, with a weak D call TRBD1 (6 bases). CDR1 is MNHEY and CDR2 is SVGAGI in the germline V gene. The V gene lost 5 bases and the J gene lost 4 bases, with 12 bases spanning the gap. This CDR3 comprises 15 residues.

The chain joins TRBV11-3 to TRBJ1-2; maybe TRBD1 (5 bases). The CDR3 has 12 amino acids. CDR1 SGHNT and CDR2 YENEEA come from the germline V gene. V was pared by 3 bases and J by 7 bases, with 9 bases between. The CDR3 nucleotides read TGTGCCAGCAGCTTCCAGGGCTCTGGCTACACCTTC. It encodes CASSFQGSGYTF.

The chain combines TRBV5-4 with TRBJ1-2; D is unresolved. Germline-derived CDR1 and CDR2 are SGHNT and YYREEE (reference sequence). The CDR3 loop spans 13 amino acids. Trimming stripped 1 base from V and 7 bases from J, with 11 bases between. As DNA, the CDR3 is TGTGCCAGCAGCTTGTACTCGGAGGTTGGCTACACCTTC. Translated: CASSLYSEVGYTF.

J is TRBJ1-2 and V is TRBV9; a possible D gene is TRBD1 (5 bases). This CDR3 is built from 14 residues. The V gene's germline CDR1 is SGDLS and CDR2 YYNGEE. Trimming removed 3 bases from V and 3 bases from J, with 12 bases in between. The CDR3 loop is CASSEAPGHYGYTF. In DNA, the CDR3 is TGTGCCAGCAGCGAGGCCCCAGGGCACTATGGCTACACCTTC.

This clone appeared once. This sequence joins TRBV7-9 and TRBJ1-6; D is possibly TRBD1 (6 bases). Germline V CDR1 and CDR2: SEHNR, FQNEAQ (reference sequence). This CDR3 contains 14 residues. V was trimmed by 6 bases and J by 7 bases, leaving 13 bases between them. CDR3 DNA: TGTGCCAGCAGGGCACAGGGCCCGAATTCACCCCTCCACTTT. Translated, it gives CASRAQGPNSPLHF.

The table lists this clone with many counts. The genes are TRBV9 and TRBJ2-1; 8 bases line up with TRBD1. Germline loops: CDR1 SGDLS, CDR2 YYNGEE. This CDR3 spans 15 amino acids. With V trimmed by 2 bases and J by 5 bases, 6 bases remained unmatched. The CDR3 region is CASSVGQGGNNEQFF. CDR3 in DNA: TGTGCCAGCAGCGTCGGACAGGGTGGGAACAATGAGCAGTTCTTC.

In its sample, this clone was seen once. This rearrangement joins TRBV19 to TRBJ2-2; 10 positions agree with TRBD1. Germline V gives CDR1 LNHDA, CDR2 SQIVND (reference sequence). V gave up 5 bases and J gave up 2 bases; unmatched junction bases: 5. CDR3 size: 16 residues. The CDR3 region is CASSPGQGGNTGELFF. The CDR3 DNA follows: TGTGCCAGTAGTCCTGGACAGGGGGGCAACACCGGGGAGCTGTTTTTT. The full variable domain, in which reference TRBV19 and TRBJ2-2 provide the parts outside the CDR3, is DGGITQSPKYLFRKEGQNVTLSCEQNLNHDAMYWYRQDPGQGLRLIYYSQIVNDFQKGDIAEGYSVSREKKESFPLTVTSAQKNPTAFYLCASSPGQGGNTGELFFGEGSRLTVL.

The sample holds a few counts of this clone. The chain uses TRBV3-1 (or the pseudogene TRBV3-2) and TRBJ1-4; TRBD1 is a possible D gene (5 bases). V lost 4 bases, J lost 5 bases, and 17 bases lay in between. CDR1 is LGHDT and CDR2 is YNNKEL in the germline V gene (reference sequence). The CDR3 contains 16 residues. In nucleotides, the CDR3 is TGTGCCAGCAGCCTCAAGTTCCGACGGACAAATGAAAAACTGTTTTTT. This sequence encodes CASSLKFRRTNEKLFF.

V gene TRBV2 combines with J gene TRBJ1-1; the D gene is possibly TRBD1 (6 bases). The germline V and J ends were trimmed by 1 base and 5 bases, with 14 bases remaining between them. Per germline, CDR1 SNHLY and CDR2 FYNNEI. The CDR3 runs to 15 residues. CDR3: CASSEGIGGITEAFF. CDR3 coding DNA: TGTGCCAGCAGTGAAGGTATAGGGGGTATAACTGAAGCTTTCTTT.

The rearrangement uses TRBV4-2 and TRBJ1-6; 10 nucleotides align to TRBD1. V was pared by 2 bases and J by 10 bases, with 5 bases of the junction left unmatched. Per the germline V gene, CDR1 is LGHNA and CDR2 is YNFKEQ. This CDR3 comprises 15 residues. The DNA for the CDR3 is TGTGCCAGCAGCCAAAGGACGACAGGGGGCTCACCCCTCCACTTT. It codes for CASSQRTTGGSPLHF.

V gene TRBV11-3 combines with J gene TRBJ1-6; TRBD1 matches 7 bases. The CDR3 runs 16 residues. Germline loops: CDR1 SGHNT, CDR2 YENEEA. The V and J ends lost 4 bases and 7 bases, in that order; junction bases with no gene match: 10. The CDR3 coding sequence is TGTGCCAGCAGCTGGGGCGCCGGGACAGTCAATTCACCCCTCCACTTT. It encodes CASSWGAGTVNSPLHF.